This T cell receptor beta chain was recovered during a study of CD8 T cells in Susac syndrome. Study findings and constraints: As the study acknowledged, the number of individuals in its TCR sequencing and HLA analysis was relatively small.

Concerning this clonotype: Antigen: not known.

The study sequenced TCR beta in blood CD8+ and CD4+ T cells. Roughly 0.45 to 1 ug RNA was reverse transcribed with random hexamers. Amplification of TCR beta CDR3 used immunoSEQ multiplex PCR across 54 Vbeta and 13 Jbeta. TCRdb re-called the immunoSEQ multiplex PCR reads through MiXCR, storing one row per CDR3 protein. The table shows approximately 200,000 distinct CDR3 sequences, with more than 90% occurring only once. This sequence originates from a human donor with multiple sclerosis. Input material: CD4+ T cells from PBMCs.

CDR3 protein: CASSLSSGLYTDTQYF. For the CDR3, the DNA is TGTGCCAGCAGTTTATCTAGCGGATTATACACAGATACGCAGTATTTT. The genes are TRBV28 and TRBJ2-3; the match to TRBD2 covers 7 bases. V shed 1 base, J shed 2 bases, and the junction held 6 bases outside the gene matches. CDR3 length: 16 residues. Germline V CDR1 and CDR2: MDHEN, SYDVKM.